This T cell receptor beta chain came from a study of shared clonotypes between healthy human individuals. Study-level background: Those who served as donors were a couple of women and a few men between the ages of 18 and 49.

Concerning this clone: Its antigen is still unknown.

The V gene end was trimmed by 3 bases and the J gene end by 3 bases; junction bases not matched to a gene: 3. The CDR3 runs to 14 residues. The germline gives CDR1 ENHRY, CDR2 SYGVKD. Roughly 300 ng DNA, some 30,000 T cell genomes, went into unsorted PBMC replicate PCRs. Authors' data handling: ImmunoSEQ only sent back junction sequences with no quality scores, so filtering was done differently. Assay: immunoSEQ multiplex PCR; the TCRdb copy retains only in-frame clones and omits some. That table is the source of V, J and clone size, and D and trimming were worked out from the DNA. The table includes about 490,000 clones, 81% detected once. Points from the study as a whole: An effect of sequencing depth on clonotype sharing among donors was expected.

The chain is built from TRBV10-3 and TRBJ2-7, with 9 bases identical to TRBD2. This sequence originates from a woman aged 40 to 50 in good health. Some clones in this sample may be carry-over from other donors' samples. Sequences were obtained from PBMCs. In DNA, the CDR3 is TGTGCCATCAGTGATCTAGCGGGACTCTACGAGCAGTACTTC. Its protein product is CAISDLAGLYEQYF.